These 2 T cell receptor beta chains share one sample of origin, sequenced in a study of blood T cell repertoires in COVID-19 (dated by TCRdb to the early 2020s). The library was prepared using the immunoSEQ multiplex PCR assay. Held by TCRdb, this immuneACCESS table contains in-frame sequences only and omits some clones. Under half of the omission traces to an unresolved V gene where checked; the cause of the rest is unknown. The table for this sample lists about 180,000 clones; 86% of them were counted only once. The ten most abundant clones make up around 20% of the sample. The material sequenced was peripheral blood. These receptors all stem from a man between 65 and 85 years old with active or convalescent COVID-19.

This rearrangement joins TRBV19 to TRBJ1-6; 9 bases line up with TRBD1. Germline assignment: CDR1 LNHDA and CDR2 SQIVND (reference sequence). The CDR3 contains 16 residues. J gave up 6 bases and V 1 base, and 4 bases lay outside the gene matches. This chain's CDR3 is CASSIAQGQGNSPLHF. CDR3 sequence (DNA): TGTGCCAGTAGTATAGCCCAGGGACAGGGTAATTCACCCCTCCACTTT.

This chain uses TRBV28 with TRBJ2-1; 11 positions match TRBD2. V gave up 5 bases and J gave up 7 bases; unmatched junction bases: 16. This CDR3 comprises 18 residues. CDR1 is MDHEN, CDR2 SYDVKM, per germline. The chain's CDR3 is CASSPSGVRGLADNEQFF. The CDR3 DNA sequence: TGTGCCAGCAGTCCCTCCGGAGTCCGGGGACTAGCGGATAATGAGCAGTTCTTC. The full variable domain, completed using reference TRBV28 and TRBJ2-1, is DVKVTQSSRYLVKRTGEKVFLECVQDMDHENMFWYRQDPGLGLRLIYFSYDVKMKEKGDIPEGYSVSREKKERFSLILESASTNQTSMYLCASSPSGVRGLADNEQFFGPGTRLTVL.